The 9 T cell receptor beta chains below all came from one sample that was sequenced in a study of blood T cells in healthy people across ages. A second PCR of roughly 7 to 11 cycles used a sample-barcoded 5' primer and a J-beta primer mix. One entry per CDR3 protein results from TCRdb running MiXCR on the 5' RACE reads. The profile shows 750,000 to 950,000 distinct CDR3 sequences, 20% to 30% of them singletons. These data were also filed under a second study, of T cells of mothers and their children.

Sequencing input: blood. Source of these receptors: a boy aged 5-17 years in good health.

The table lists this clonotype with a few counts. The J gene is TRBJ2-3, the V gene TRBV11-2; perhaps D is TRBD1 or TRBD2 (6 bases each). CDR1 is SGHAT and CDR2 is FQNNGV in the germline V gene. There are 16 residues in the CDR3. With 5 bases removed from V and 4 bases from J, the gap between germline ends came to 19 bases. The CDR3 reads CASSPKGTGTPDTQYF. The CDR3 DNA follows: TGTGCCAGCAGCCCCAAGGGCACAGGGACTCCAGATACGCAGTATTTT.

This clonotype was observed a few times. This chain uses TRBV7-9 with TRBJ1-5; D gene ambiguous. CDR1 and CDR2 from the germline V gene are SEHNR and FQNEAQ (reference sequence). There are 12 residues in the CDR3. Trimming shortened V by 5 bases and J by 8 bases, and 10 bases separated the two germline ends. The CDR3 sequence is CASSRDYEPQHF. The CDR3 DNA reads TGTGCCAGCAGCCGCGATTATGAGCCCCAGCATTTT.

V is TRBV2 and J is TRBJ2-4, with D unresolved. CDR3 length equals 11 residues. In germline, CDR1 is SNHLY, CDR2 FYNNEI. Trimming pared 6 bases from V and 9 bases from J, leaving 9 bases between. The CDR3 spells CASSTFPIQYF. The CDR3, as DNA: TGTGCCAGCAGCACCTTCCCCATTCAGTACTTC.

This chain joins TRBV2 and TRBJ2-3; perhaps TRBD2 as D (5 bases). This CDR3 contains 12 residues. Germline lookup yields CDR1 SNHLY and CDR2 FYNNEI. Trimming left V 2 bases short and J 10 bases short, with 10 bases between. The CDR3 region is CASSELRVSQYF. In nucleotides, the CDR3 is TGTGCCAGCAGTGAATTGAGGGTTTCGCAGTATTTT.

This clonotype was observed a handful of times. The chain recombines TRBV2 with TRBJ1-4; tentatively, D is TRBD1 (6 bases). Germline V gene sequence: CDR1 SNHLY, CDR2 FYNNEI. The V and J ends lost 4 bases and 13 bases respectively, with 22 bases between them. CDR3 length: 15 amino acids. The CDR3 loop reads CASSAQQGGALRLFF. DNA of the CDR3: TGTGCCAGCAGTGCCCAACAGGGAGGGGCCTTAAGACTGTTTTTT.

The gene calls are TRBV29-1 and TRBJ2-1, with 9 positions matching TRBD1. Trimming removed 5 bases from V and 6 bases from J; junction bases left unmatched: 8. Germline loops: CDR1 SQVTM, CDR2 ANQGSEA. The CDR3 consists of 14 residues. CDR3: CSVTPGQGGNEQFF. Here the CDR3 DNA reads TGCAGCGTTACCCCGGGACAGGGCGGCAATGAGCAGTTCTTC.

The chain is built from TRBV20-1 and TRBJ1-5; weak D call: TRBD1 (5 bases). V lost 3 bases to trimming and J lost 2 bases, with 17 bases between them. The CDR3 length is 16 residues. The germline V gene encodes CDR1 DFQATT and CDR2 SNEGSKA (reference sequence). This CDR3 is CSASAGEYTGNQPQHF. CDR3 in DNA: TGCAGTGCTAGTGCGGGGGAGTATACGGGCAATCAGCCCCAGCATTTT.

This clonotype has just one count. This chain links TRBV4-1 with TRBJ1-3; D is unresolved. Deletions cut 1 base from V and 0 bases from J, with 13 bases between. From germline, CDR1 is MGHRA and CDR2 YSYEKL. The CDR3 length is 17 residues. This CDR3 reads CASSQVGSSISGNTIYF. The CDR3 DNA is TGCGCCAGCAGCCAAGTGGGCTCCAGCATCTCTGGAAACACCATATATTTT.

The chain is built from TRBV6-2 or TRBV6-3 and TRBJ2-4, with D uncertain. This CDR3 contains 17 residues. Germline V gives CDR1 MNHEY, CDR2 SVGEGT. The V and J ends lost 2 bases and 1 base respectively, with 15 bases between them. The CDR3 sequence: CASSYTTSVVAKNIQYF. Here the CDR3 DNA reads TGTGCCAGCAGTTACACGACCAGCGTGGTTGCCAAAAACATTCAGTACTTC.